Listed below are T cell receptor beta chains from one sample, sequenced in a study of cytomegalovirus exposure and HLA in healthy donors. Using immunoSEQ multiplex PCR, the repertoire was profiled, and TCRdb retains in-frame clones only, with some absent. The data hold roughly 150,000 clones, with around 79% observed a single time. Sequenced sample: PBMCs. The receptors come from a man aged 30 to 45 in good health and CMV-seropositive. Both conserved end residues are part of each CDR3. The D gene is left open where the match is weak. Clone size is given for some rows only: seen once, a few or many times, or a class if the clone is expanded.

J gene | D gene | clone size | V gene | CDR3 DNA | CDR3 protein
TRBJ1-6 | . | . | TRBV5-6 | TGTGCCAGCAGTCAGGTGGACAGCTCCTATAATTCACCCCTCCACTTT | CASSQVDSSYNSPLHF
TRBJ2-6 | . | . | TRBV30 | TGTGCCTGGAGTCGGTCTGTAGGGGCCTCTGGGGCCAACGTCCTGACTTTC | CAWSRSVGASGANVLTF
TRBJ2-5 | TRBD1 | few | TRBV6-1 | TGTGCCAGCAGGTCCGGGACAGGGGGCCTGGGGACCCAGTACTTC | CASRSGTGGLGTQYF
TRBJ1-4 | . | . | TRBV5-1 | TGCGCCAGCAGCTTTGGCAGCGGGGAAAAACTGTTTTTT | CASSFGSGEKLFF
TRBJ1-2 | . | . | TRBV25-1 | TGTGCCAGTGAGAAAAACTATGGCTACACCTTC | CASEKNYGYTF
TRBJ2-7 | TRBD2 | . | TRBV30 | TGTGCCTGGAGTGTGGGAGGGAGCTCCTACGAGCAGTACTTC | CAWSVGGSSYEQYF
TRBJ2-3 | TRBD2 | few | TRBV28 | TGTGCCAGCAGTTTAGGACTAGCGGGAGTTGCAGATACGCAGTATTTT | CASSLGLAGVADTQYF
TRBJ1-2 | . | . | TRBV29-1 | TGCAGCGTGCGGAGGGAGGGCGGCTATGGCTACACCTTC | CSVRREGGYGYTF
TRBJ1-1 | TRBD1 | . | TRBV19 | TGTGCCACAGGGGGCTGGGGGAACACTGAAGCTTTCTTT | CATGGWGNTEAFF
TRBJ2-7 | TRBD1 | . | TRBV28 | TGTGCCAGCAGGCGAACAGGGGGCGGTTCCGAGCAGTACTTC | CASRRTGGGSEQYF
TRBJ2-3 | TRBD2 | . | TRBV7-9 | TGTGCCAGCAGCGCGCGGACTAGCCCCACAGATACGCAGTATTTT | CASSARTSPTDTQYF
TRBJ1-1 | . | . | TRBV6-1 | TGTGCCAGCATGTCCGGGGGGAGCACTGAAGCTTTCTTT | CASMSGGSTEAFF
TRBJ2-7 | . | . | TRBV19 | TGTGCCAGTAGTCCTAGTGGGGCCATCTACGAGCAGTACTTC | CASSPSGAIYEQYF
TRBJ1-5 | . | . | TRBV7-9 | TGTGCCAGCAGCTTCAGGGGTGGGAGCAATCAGCCCCAGCATTTT | CASSFRGGSNQPQHF
TRBJ1-5 | . | few | TRBV5-6 | TGTGCCAGCAGCTTGGTGGGGGGGCCCAATCAGCCCCAGCATTTT | CASSLVGGPNQPQHF
TRBJ1-1 | TRBD1 | . | TRBV5-1 | TGCGCCAGCAGCCAAACAGGGGGAGACACTGAAGCTTTCTTT | CASSQTGGDTEAFF
TRBJ1-1 | . | few | TRBV28 | TGTGCCAGCAGTTTCAGGGGAAGAATGAACACTGAAGCTTTCTTT | CASSFRGRMNTEAFF
TRBJ2-5 | TRBD2 | . | TRBV5-1 | TGCGCCAGCAGCCTGGGGCAATGGACTAGCGGGGAGACCCAGTACTTC | CASSLGQWTSGETQYF
TRBJ2-7 | . | . | TRBV6-6 | TGTGCCAGCAGTTACTCGCCACAGGGCTACGAGCAGTACTTC | CASSYSPQGYEQYF
TRBJ2-1 | TRBD1 | . | TRBV28 | TGTGCCAGCAGTTTATCGGACCTAGGGACAGGGACCTACAATGAGCAGTTCTTC | CASSLSDLGTGTYNEQFF
TRBJ2-5 | . | . | TRBV5-1 | TGCGCCAGCAGCCACGCTTACTACCAAGAGACCCAGTACTTC | CASSHAYYQETQYF
TRBJ2-1 | TRBD1 | . | TRBV29-1 | TGCAGCGTTGCTGACAGGGGGTTTTACAATGAGCAGTTCTTC | CSVADRGFYNEQFF
TRBJ1-2 | . | . | TRBV9 | TGTGCCAGCAGCGTAGGCCTTGGACAGTCGAACTATGGCTACACCTTC | CASSVGLGQSNYGYTF
TRBJ2-5 | TRBD2 | . | TRBV30 | TGTGCCTGGAGTGCCCGGACTAGCGGGACGAAGACCCAGTACTTC | CAWSARTSGTKTQYF
TRBJ2-7 | TRBD1 | . | TRBV11-2 | TGTGCCAGCAGCTTTCTGGGGACAGGGCTATCCTACGAGCAGTACTTC | CASSFLGTGLSYEQYF
TRBJ2-3 | TRBD2 | . | TRBV2 | TGTGCCAGCGGTAGAAGCGGGGGCACAGATACGCAGTATTTT | CASGRSGGTDTQYF
TRBJ2-4 | TRBD2 | . | TRBV28 | TGTGCCAGCAGTCCCCATAGCGGGAGGATCTCAAACATTCAGTACTTC | CASSPHSGRISNIQYF
TRBJ2-1 | TRBD2 | . | TRBV5-6 | TGTGCCAGCAGCTTTAGCGGGAGAGCCTACAATGAGCAGTTCTTC | CASSFSGRAYNEQFF
TRBJ1-2 | . | . | TRBV5-4 | TGTGCCAGCAGCTTGGACAGTCTGGGTGGCTACACCTTC | CASSLDSLGGYTF
TRBJ2-7 | . | . | TRBV19 | TGTGCCAGTAGTATAGGGGCGGGACGCGAGCAGTACTTC | CASSIGAGREQYF
TRBJ1-6 | . | . | TRBV18 | TGTGCCAGCTCACCACCAAACAGGGCTAATTCACCCCTCCACTTT | CASSPPNRANSPLHF
TRBJ1-6 | TRBD1 | . | TRBV6-4 | TGTGCCAGCAGTGTTGAGACAGGGGGGAATTCACCCCTCCACTTT | CASSVETGGNSPLHF
TRBJ2-3 | . | . | TRBV30 | TGTGCCTGGAGTGTAGGTGCGACTGATACGCAGTATTTT | CAWSVGATDTQYF
TRBJ2-3 | . | . | TRBV25-1 | TGTGCCAGCAGTGATACCCGGGGGGCGATCACAGATACGCAGTATTTT | CASSDTRGAITDTQYF
TRBJ2-1 | TRBD1 | . | TRBV6-6 | TGTGCCAGCAGTTACCCACCGGGACAGGGGGCAGGTGAGCAGTTCTTC | CASSYPPGQGAGEQFF
TRBJ1-4 | TRBD1 | . | TRBV14 | TGTGCCAGCAGCCATGCGGCGGACAGGGGCCTCTTGGGACTGTTTTTT | CASSHAADRGLLGLFF
TRBJ2-7 | TRBD2 | . | TRBV5-6 | TGTGCCAGCAGCTTGTGGGGGGGGGAGGAGCAGTACTTC | CASSLWGGEEQYF
TRBJ1-5 | . | . | TRBV7-9 | TGTGCCAGCAGCATGGGCCATGATAGCAATCAGCCCCAGCATTTT | CASSMGHDSNQPQHF
TRBJ2-3 | TRBD2 | . | TRBV4-3 | TGCGCCAGCAGCCAAGATGGGCTAGCGGGGGGGCTGCGCACAGATACGCAGTATTTT | CASSQDGLAGGLRTDTQYF
TRBJ2-5 | . | . | TRBV5-1 | TGCGCCAGCAGCCCGCACGCGACAGGAACTGGGGAGACCCAGTACTTC | CASSPHATGTGETQYF
TRBJ2-7 | TRBD1 | . | TRBV30 | TGTGCCTGGTCAGGGGGAAGCTCCTACGAGCAGTACTTC | CAWSGGSSYEQYF
TRBJ1-4 | . | . | TRBV6-1 | TGTGCCAGCAGCGTGGCTGCAAAACTGTTTTTT | CASSVAAKLFF
TRBJ2-1 | TRBD1 | once | TRBV28 | TGTGCCAGCAGGTTGGGGACAGGGGCTTCAGGTGAGCAGTTCTTC | CASRLGTGASGEQFF
TRBJ2-1 | . | . | TRBV14 | TGTGCCAGCAGCCAAGATCCCCAGACAATCTACAATGAGCAGTTCTTC | CASSQDPQTIYNEQFF
TRBJ2-5 | . | few | TRBV19 | TGTGCCAGTAGTATATTGACTTATTCCGGAGAGACCCAGTACTTC | CASSILTYSGETQYF
TRBJ2-3 | TRBD2 | . | TRBV7-2 | TGTGCCAGCAGCTCTACTAGCGGGAGTGCAGATACGCAGTATTTT | CASSSTSGSADTQYF
TRBJ2-3 | . | . | TRBV15 | TGTGCCACCAGCACACCCCCAGGACGGACTAGCACAGATACGCAGTATTTT | CATSTPPGRTSTDTQYF
TRBJ1-1 | . | . | TRBV7-2 | TGTGCCAGCAGCTCACAGGGAGGGGTTAACACTGAAGCTTTCTTT | CASSSQGGVNTEAFF
TRBJ2-4 | . | . | TRBV5-6 | TGTGCCAGCAGCTTTGGAGGCAGTCTAGCCAAAAACATTCAGTACTTC | CASSFGGSLAKNIQYF
TRBJ2-1 | . | . | TRBV7-2 | TGTGCCAGCACCCGACTAGTTGTCAATGAGCAGTTCTTC | CASTRLVVNEQFF
TRBJ2-1 | . | . | TRBV10-1 | TGCGCCAGCAGCCACGGCCCGACTAGTCGCGATGAGCAGTTCTTC | CASSHGPTSRDEQFF
TRBJ2-5 | TRBD1 | . | TRBV9 | TGTGCCAGCAGCGTGGGACAGGGCGGAGAGACCCAGTACTTC | CASSVGQGGETQYF
TRBJ2-1 | TRBD1 | . | TRBV18 | TGTGCCAGCTCACCAGAGACAGGGGATCGGTTCTTC | CASSPETGDRFF
TRBJ2-1 | . | . | TRBV7-9 | TGTGCCAGCAGCGCCCGGGACTGGGGCTCCTACAATGAGCAGTTCTTC | CASSARDWGSYNEQFF
TRBJ1-1 | . | . | TRBV30 | TGTGCCTGGGGGGGGGAGACTGAGTCCAAATGGGAAGGGTGCGCTGAAGCTTTCTTT | CAWGGETESKWEGCAEAFF
TRBJ1-1 | . | . | TRBV5-5 | TGTGCCAGCTTTGCAGGGCTGGGTGAAGCTTTCTTT | CASFAGLGEAFF
TRBJ1-2 | TRBD1 | . | TRBV20-1 | TGCAGTGCTCCTCCGGGACAGGATTACACCTTC | CSAPPGQDYTF
TRBJ2-2 | . | . | TRBV6-5 | TGTGCCAGCGGGGGGACCTCAAACACCGGGGAGCTGTTTTTT | CASGGTSNTGELFF
TRBJ2-7 | . | . | TRBV6-5 | TGTGCCAGCAGTTACTCGGGAGTGAAGAGCTACGAGCAGTACTTC | CASSYSGVKSYEQYF
TRBJ2-2 | TRBD1 | few | TRBV6-1 | TGTGCCAGCAGAGGGACAGGGGACACCGGGGAGCTGTTTTTT | CASRGTGDTGELFF